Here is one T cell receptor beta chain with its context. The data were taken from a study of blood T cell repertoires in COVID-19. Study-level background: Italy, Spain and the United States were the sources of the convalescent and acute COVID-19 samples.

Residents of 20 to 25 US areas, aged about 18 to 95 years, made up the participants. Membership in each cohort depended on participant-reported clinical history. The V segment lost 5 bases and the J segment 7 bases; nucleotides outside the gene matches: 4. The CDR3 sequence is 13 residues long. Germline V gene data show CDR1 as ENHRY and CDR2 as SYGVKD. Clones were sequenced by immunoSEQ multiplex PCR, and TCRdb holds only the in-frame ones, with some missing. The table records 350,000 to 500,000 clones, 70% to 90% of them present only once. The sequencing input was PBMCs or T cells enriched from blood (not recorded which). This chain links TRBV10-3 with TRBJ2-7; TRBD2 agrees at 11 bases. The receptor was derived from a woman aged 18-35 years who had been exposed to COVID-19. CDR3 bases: TGTGCCATCAGTTTTAGCGGGGGGGCAGAGCAGTACTTC. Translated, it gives CAISFSGGAEQYF.